What follows are 11 T cell receptor beta chains derived from one specimen sequenced in a study of Ad26.COV2.S vaccination and SARS-CoV-2 variants. Profiling relied on immunoSEQ multiplex PCR, and the TCRdb table lists in-frame clones only, not all of them. The sample holds about 350,000 clones; about 91% are singletons and the top ten take roughly 3.9%. The sequences come from peripheral blood, collected after recovery from COVID-19. Receptor source: a human donor who had recovered from COVID-19.

V gene TRBV6-6 combines with J gene TRBJ2-7; no clear D gene. CDR3 length: 12 amino acids. From germline, CDR1 is MNHNY and CDR2 SVGAGI (reference sequence). Trimming took off 2 bases at V and 3 bases at J, with 5 bases between the two ends. CDR3 DNA: TGTGCCAGCAGTTACGGTCTCTACGAGCAGTACTTC. Translated: CASSYGLYEQYF.

The chain couples TRBV19 to TRBJ1-2; tentative D call: TRBD1 (6 bases). Trimming shortened V by 6 bases and J by 2 bases, and 10 bases separated the two germline ends. This CDR3 has 13 residues. CDR1 LNHDA and CDR2 SQIVND come from the germline V gene (reference sequence). Here the CDR3 reads CASSPGQNYGYTF. The DNA for the CDR3 is TGTGCCAGTAGCCCAGGACAGAACTATGGCTACACCTTC.

J is TRBJ1-2 and V is TRBV9; D is uncertain. This CDR3 is built from 13 residues. Germline loops: CDR1 SGDLS, CDR2 YYNGEE. Trimming left V 1 base short and J 1 base short, with 5 bases between. CDR3 nucleotide sequence: TGTGCCAGCAGCGTAAACAATAACTATGGCTACACCTTC. It specifies CASSVNNNYGYTF.

V gene TRBV11-2 combines with J gene TRBJ1-3; perhaps TRBD1 as D (5 bases). The CDR3 totals 13 residues. V lost 5 bases, J lost 8 bases, and 13 bases lay in between. Germline CDR1 SGHAT, CDR2 FQNNGV. CDR3 region: CASSHGTGDTIYF. The DNA of the CDR3 is TGTGCCAGCAGCCACGGGACGGGAGACACCATATATTTT.

The chain couples TRBV5-6 to TRBJ2-1; D uncertain. This CDR3 region has 17 residues. Trimming shortened V by 0 bases and J by 4 bases, and 17 bases separated the two germline ends. CDR1 SGHDT and CDR2 YYEEEE come from the germline V gene. CDR3 sequence reads: CASSLGAGIIEYNEQFF. The CDR3 nucleotides read TGTGCCAGCAGCTTGGGCGCAGGCATTATCGAATACAATGAGCAGTTCTTC.

The genes are TRBV5-1 and TRBJ2-3, with 12 nucleotides matching TRBD1. Germline loops: CDR1 SGHRS, CDR2 YFSETQ. CDR3 length: 16 residues. V lost 0 bases to trimming and J lost 4 bases; unmatched junction nucleotides: 3. The CDR3 nucleotides are TGCGCCAGCAGCTTGGGGGACAGGGGGCGCGCAGATACGCAGTATTTT. Protein product: CASSLGDRGRADTQYF.

The chain uses TRBV4-2 and TRBJ2-3, with TRBD2 as a possible D gene (6 bases). CDR3 length equals 18 residues. The V gene's germline CDR1 is LGHNA and CDR2 YNFKEQ. Trimming removed 1 base from V and 7 bases from J, with 24 bases in between. CDR3 loop: CASSQAHRSGLPGNTQYF. Here the CDR3 DNA reads TGTGCCAGCAGCCAAGCTCATCGGAGCGGGCTGCCGGGGAATACGCAGTATTTT.

The rearrangement uses TRBV5-1 and TRBJ1-5; D uncertain. The CDR3 extends over 14 amino acids. Germline lookup yields CDR1 SGHRS and CDR2 YFSETQ. The V end was cut by 4 bases, the J end by 6 bases, with 14 bases between. The CDR3 nucleotides are TGCGCCAGCAGCCCGTCCGCGGGAAGTCAGCCCCAGCATTTT. Translating it yields CASSPSAGSQPQHF.

The chain recombines TRBV19 with TRBJ1-5; no reliable D call. The V end was cut by 1 base, the J end by 0 bases, with 4 bases between. This CDR3 has 14 amino acids. CDR1 and CDR2 from the germline V gene are LNHDA and SQIVND (reference sequence). The CDR3 nucleotides are TGTGCCAGTAGTATAGTAATTAGCAATCAGCCCCAGCATTTT. Translated: CASSIVISNQPQHF.

This CDR3 reads CASSPSGQGARGANVLTF. CDR3 nucleotide sequence: TGTGCCAGCAGCCCATCGGGACAGGGGGCGCGTGGGGCCAACGTCCTGACTTTC. The V and J genes are TRBV13 and TRBJ2-6; 12 nucleotides align to TRBD1. V shed 5 bases and J 3 bases; nucleotides not matched to a gene: 8. Germline CDR1 PRHDT, CDR2 FYEKMQ (reference sequence). The CDR3 runs to 18 residues.

This clone was seen a single time. The CDR3 nucleotides read TGTGCCAGCTCGACACTCTTCCAAGAGACCCAGTACTTC. Residues: CASSTLFQETQYF. The chain couples TRBV18 to TRBJ2-5; no clear D. Germline CDR1 KGHSH, CDR2 LQKENI. V lost 6 bases, J lost 1 base, and 9 bases lay in between. The CDR3 has 13 amino acids.